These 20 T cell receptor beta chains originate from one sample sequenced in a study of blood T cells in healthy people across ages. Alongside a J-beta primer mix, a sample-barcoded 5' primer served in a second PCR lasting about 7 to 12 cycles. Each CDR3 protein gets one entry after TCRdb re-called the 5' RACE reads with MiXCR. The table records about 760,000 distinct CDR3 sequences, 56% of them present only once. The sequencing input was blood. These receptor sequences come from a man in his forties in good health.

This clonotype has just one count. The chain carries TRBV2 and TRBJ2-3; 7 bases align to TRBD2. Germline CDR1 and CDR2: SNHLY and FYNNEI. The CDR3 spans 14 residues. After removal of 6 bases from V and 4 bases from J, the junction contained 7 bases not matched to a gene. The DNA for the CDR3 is TGTGCCAGCAGCGCCACTAGCGCAGCAGATACGCAGTATTTT. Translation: CASSATSAADTQYF.

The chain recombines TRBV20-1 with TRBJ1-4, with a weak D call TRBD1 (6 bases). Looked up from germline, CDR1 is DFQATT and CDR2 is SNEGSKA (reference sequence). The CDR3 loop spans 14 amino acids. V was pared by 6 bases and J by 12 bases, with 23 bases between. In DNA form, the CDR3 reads TGCAGTGCCTTCTTAAATTTACAGGGAGGGGAACTGTTTTTT. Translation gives CSAFLNLQGGELFF.

Written as DNA, the CDR3 is TGTGCCAGCAGGCCGGAGGGCCCGGGGATTGGTACGCAGTATTTT. It codes for CASRPEGPGIGTQYF. V gene TRBV6-1 combines with J gene TRBJ2-3, with D maybe TRBD2 (6 bases). The CDR3 is 15 amino acids. The V and J ends lost 6 bases and 8 bases respectively, with 21 bases between them. From germline, CDR1 is MNHNS and CDR2 SASEGT.

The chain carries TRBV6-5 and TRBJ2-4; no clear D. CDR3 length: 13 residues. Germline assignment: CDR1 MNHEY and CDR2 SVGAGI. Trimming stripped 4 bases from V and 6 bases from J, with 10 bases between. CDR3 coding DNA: TGTGCCAGCAGTTCTCCGGGCAGAAACATTCAGTACTTC. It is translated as CASSSPGRNIQYF.

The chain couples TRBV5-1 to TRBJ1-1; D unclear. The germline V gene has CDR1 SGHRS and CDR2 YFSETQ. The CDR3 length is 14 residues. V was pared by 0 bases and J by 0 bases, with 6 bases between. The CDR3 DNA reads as TGCGCCAGCAGCTTGGACAGCATGAACACTGAAGCTTTCTTT. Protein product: CASSLDSMNTEAFF.

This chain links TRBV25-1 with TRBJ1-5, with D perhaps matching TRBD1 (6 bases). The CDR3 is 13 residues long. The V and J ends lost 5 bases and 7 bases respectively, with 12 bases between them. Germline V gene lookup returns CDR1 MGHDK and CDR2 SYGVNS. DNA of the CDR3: TGTGCCAGCAGTTCCTCAGGGGAACAGCCCCAGCATTTT. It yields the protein CASSSSGEQPQHF.

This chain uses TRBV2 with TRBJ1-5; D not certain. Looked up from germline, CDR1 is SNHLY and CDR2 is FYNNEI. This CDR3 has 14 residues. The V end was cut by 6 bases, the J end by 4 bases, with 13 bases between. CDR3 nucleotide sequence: TGTGCCAGCAGCCCACCAAGGGATAATCAGCCCCAGCATTTT. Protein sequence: CASSPPRDNQPQHF.

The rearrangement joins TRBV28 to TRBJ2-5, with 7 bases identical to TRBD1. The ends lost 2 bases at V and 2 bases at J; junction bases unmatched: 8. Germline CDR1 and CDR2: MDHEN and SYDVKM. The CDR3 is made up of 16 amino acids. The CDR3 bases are TGTGCCAGCAGTTTAGTTGGAGCAGGGGGTCAAGAGACCCAGTACTTC. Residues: CASSLVGAGGQETQYF. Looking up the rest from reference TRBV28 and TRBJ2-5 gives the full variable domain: DVKVTQSSRYLVKRTGEKVFLECVQDMDHENMFWYRQDPGLGLRLIYFSYDVKMKEKGDIPEGYSVSREKKERFSLILESASTNQTSMYLCASSLVGAGGQETQYFGPGTRLLVL.

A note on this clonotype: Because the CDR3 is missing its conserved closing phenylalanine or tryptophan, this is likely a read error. The CDR3 nucleotides read TGTGCCAGCAGCCAATTAGCGGGGGGTCGCTCCTACAATGAGCAGTTCTCC. Translation gives CASSQLAGGRSYNEQFS. This chain links TRBV7-9 with TRBJ2-1, with 10 nucleotides matching TRBD2. V was clipped by 5 bases and J by 0 bases; unmatched bases: 7. CDR1 and CDR2 (germline): SEHNR, FQNEAQ (reference sequence). The CDR3 is made up of 17 amino acids.

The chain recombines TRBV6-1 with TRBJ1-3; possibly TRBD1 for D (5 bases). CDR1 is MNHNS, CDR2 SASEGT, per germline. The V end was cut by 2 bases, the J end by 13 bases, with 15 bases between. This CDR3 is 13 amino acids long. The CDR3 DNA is TGTGCCAGCAGTGAAAATCGAGGGGCCGGGATATATTTT. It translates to CASSENRGAGIYF.

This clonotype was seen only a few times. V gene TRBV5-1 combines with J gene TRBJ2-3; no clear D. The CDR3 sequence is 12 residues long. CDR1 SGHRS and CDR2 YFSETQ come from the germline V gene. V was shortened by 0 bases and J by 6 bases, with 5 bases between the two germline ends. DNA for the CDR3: TGCGCCAGCAGCTTGGAGTGGGATACGCAGTATTTT. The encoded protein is CASSLEWDTQYF.

Here the CDR3 DNA reads TGCGCCAGCAGCCAAGATCCGGGACAGGGAGTAGATGGCTACACCTTC. Residues: CASSQDPGQGVDGYTF. The V gene is TRBV4-3, the J gene TRBJ1-2, with 9 bases aligning to TRBD1. The CDR3 is 16 residues long. Looked up from germline, CDR1 is LGHNA and CDR2 is YSLEER. J gave up 6 bases and V 0 bases, and 8 bases lay outside the gene matches.

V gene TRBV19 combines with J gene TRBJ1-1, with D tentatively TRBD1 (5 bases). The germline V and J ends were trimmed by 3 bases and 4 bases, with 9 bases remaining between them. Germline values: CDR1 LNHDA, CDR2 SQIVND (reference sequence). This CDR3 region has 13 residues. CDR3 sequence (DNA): TGTGCCAGTAGTATGGGGGTTTCCACTGAAGCTTTCTTT. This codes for CASSMGVSTEAFF.

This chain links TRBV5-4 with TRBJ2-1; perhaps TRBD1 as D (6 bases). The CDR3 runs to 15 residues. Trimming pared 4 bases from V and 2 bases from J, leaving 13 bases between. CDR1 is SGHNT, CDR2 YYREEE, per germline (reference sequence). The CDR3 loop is CASSPREGAYNEQFF. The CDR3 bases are TGTGCCAGCAGCCCCCGTGAGGGGGCCTACAATGAGCAGTTCTTC.

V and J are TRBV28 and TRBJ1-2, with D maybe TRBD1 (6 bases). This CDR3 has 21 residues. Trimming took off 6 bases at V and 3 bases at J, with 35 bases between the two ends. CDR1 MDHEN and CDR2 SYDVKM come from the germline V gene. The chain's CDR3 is CASSSLPSNRVVVASHYGYTF. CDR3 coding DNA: TGTGCCAGCAGCAGCCTCCCCTCAAACAGGGTAGTGGTGGCCTCACACTATGGCTACACCTTC.

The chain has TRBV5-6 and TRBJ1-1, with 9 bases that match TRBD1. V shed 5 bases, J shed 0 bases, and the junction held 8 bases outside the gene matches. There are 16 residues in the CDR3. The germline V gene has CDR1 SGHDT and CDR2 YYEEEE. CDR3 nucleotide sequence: TGTGCCAGCAGAGGACAGGGGCGACCGATGAACACTGAAGCTTTCTTT. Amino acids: CASRGQGRPMNTEAFF.

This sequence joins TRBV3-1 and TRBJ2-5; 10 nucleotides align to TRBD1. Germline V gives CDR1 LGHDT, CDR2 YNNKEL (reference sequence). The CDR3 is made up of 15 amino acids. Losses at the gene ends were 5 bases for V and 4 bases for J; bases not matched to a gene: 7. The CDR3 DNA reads TGTGCCAGCAGCGTACCGGGACAGGGGACAGAGACCCAGTACTTC. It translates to CASSVPGQGTETQYF.

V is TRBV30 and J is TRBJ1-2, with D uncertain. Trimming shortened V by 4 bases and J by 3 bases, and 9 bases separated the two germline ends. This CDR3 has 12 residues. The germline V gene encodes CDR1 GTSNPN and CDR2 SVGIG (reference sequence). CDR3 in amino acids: CAWTPWDYGYTF. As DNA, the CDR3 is TGTGCCTGGACCCCTTGGGACTATGGCTACACCTTC.

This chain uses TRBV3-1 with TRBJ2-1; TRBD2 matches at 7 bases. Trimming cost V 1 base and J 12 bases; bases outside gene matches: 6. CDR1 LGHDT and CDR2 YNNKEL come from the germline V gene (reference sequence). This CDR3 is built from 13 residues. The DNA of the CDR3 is TGTGCCAGCAGCCAAGTAGAAGCGGGGACGCAGTTCTTC. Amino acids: CASSQVEAGTQFF.

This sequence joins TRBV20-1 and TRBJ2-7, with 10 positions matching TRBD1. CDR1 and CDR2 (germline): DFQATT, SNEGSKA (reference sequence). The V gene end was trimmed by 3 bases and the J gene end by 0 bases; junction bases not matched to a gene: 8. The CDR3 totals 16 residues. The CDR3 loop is CSASLPGTGVSYEQYF. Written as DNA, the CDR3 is TGCAGTGCTAGCTTACCCGGGACAGGGGTCTCCTACGAGCAGTACTTC.